This T cell receptor beta chain was recorded in a study of beta chain features in type 1 diabetes. General study findings and limits: All four CD4+ subsets from Type 1 diabetes patients carried moderately but significantly shorter TCRB CDR3s.

Sequencing targeted expressed TCRB transcripts, as all isolated RNA had been reverse transcribed. This table comes from immunoSEQ multiplex PCR, and its TCRdb copy is limited to in-frame clones, with some not included. The table records under 850,000 clones, 13% of them present only once. Using CD45RO/CCR7/CD25/CD127/CD95/CD27, CD4+ naive, central memory, regulatory and stem cell-like memory cells were sorted. This CDR3 region has 13 residues. Trimming removed 3 bases at V and 3 bases at J, with 11 bases between. CDR1 is SQVTM and CDR2 is ANQGSEA in the germline V gene. Of note for this clone: What it binds is not known.

What was sequenced was naive CD4+ T cells from blood. The sequence came from a man aged 18-30 years with type 1 diabetes. The gene calls are TRBV29-1 and TRBJ1-2; possible D gene TRBD1, 5 bases. The CDR3 nucleotides are TGCAGCGTTGACAATCTGGGGGACTATGGCTACACCTTC. Translated: CSVDNLGDYGYTF.